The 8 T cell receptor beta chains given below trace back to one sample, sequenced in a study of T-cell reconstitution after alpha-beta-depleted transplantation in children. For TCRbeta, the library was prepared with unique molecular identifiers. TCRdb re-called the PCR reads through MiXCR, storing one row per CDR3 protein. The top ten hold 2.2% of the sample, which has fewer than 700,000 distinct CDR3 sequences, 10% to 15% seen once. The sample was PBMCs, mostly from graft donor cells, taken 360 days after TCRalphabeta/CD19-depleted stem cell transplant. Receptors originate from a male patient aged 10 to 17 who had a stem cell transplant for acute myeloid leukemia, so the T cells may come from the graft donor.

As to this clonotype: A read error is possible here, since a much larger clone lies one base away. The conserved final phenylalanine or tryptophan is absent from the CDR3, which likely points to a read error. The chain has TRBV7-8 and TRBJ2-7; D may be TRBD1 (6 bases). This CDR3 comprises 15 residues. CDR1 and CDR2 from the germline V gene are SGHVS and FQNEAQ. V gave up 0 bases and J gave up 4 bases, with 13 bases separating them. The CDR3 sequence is CASSLAEGGWYEQYY. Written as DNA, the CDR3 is TGTGCCAGCAGCTTAGCGGAAGGGGGTTGGTACGAGCAGTACTAC.

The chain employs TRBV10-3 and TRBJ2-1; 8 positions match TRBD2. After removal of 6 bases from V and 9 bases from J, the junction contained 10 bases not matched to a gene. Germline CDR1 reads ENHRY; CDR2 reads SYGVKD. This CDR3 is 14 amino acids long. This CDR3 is CAIRLAGTRGEQFF. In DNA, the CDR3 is TGTGCCATCAGGCTAGCGGGCACTAGGGGTGAGCAGTTCTTC.

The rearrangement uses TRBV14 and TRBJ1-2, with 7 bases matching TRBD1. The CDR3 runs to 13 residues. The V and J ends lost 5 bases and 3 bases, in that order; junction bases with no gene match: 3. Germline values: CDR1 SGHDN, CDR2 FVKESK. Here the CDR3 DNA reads TGTGCCAGCAGCAAACAGGGGTACTATGGCTACACCTTC. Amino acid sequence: CASSKQGYYGYTF.

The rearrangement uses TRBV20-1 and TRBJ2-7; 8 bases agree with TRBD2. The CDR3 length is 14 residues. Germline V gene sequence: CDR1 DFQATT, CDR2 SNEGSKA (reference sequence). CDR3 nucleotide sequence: TGCAGCCCCGGCGGGGGGAGGGCCCCCTACGAGCAGTACTTC. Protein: CSPGGGRAPYEQYF.

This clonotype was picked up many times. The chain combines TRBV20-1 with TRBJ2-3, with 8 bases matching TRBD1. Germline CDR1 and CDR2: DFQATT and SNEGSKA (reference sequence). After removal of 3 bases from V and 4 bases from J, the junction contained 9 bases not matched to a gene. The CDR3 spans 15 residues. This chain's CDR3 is CSASDARGQADTQYF. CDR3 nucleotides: TGCAGTGCTAGTGATGCCAGGGGGCAGGCAGATACGCAGTATTTT.

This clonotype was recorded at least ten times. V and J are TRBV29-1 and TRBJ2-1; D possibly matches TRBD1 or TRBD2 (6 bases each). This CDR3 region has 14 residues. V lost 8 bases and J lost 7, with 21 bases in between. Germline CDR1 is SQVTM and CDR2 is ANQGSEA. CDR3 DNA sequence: TGCAGCCACCTAGAGGGGGGAGTTCGGAATGAGCAGTTCTTC. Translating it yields CSHLEGGVRNEQFF.

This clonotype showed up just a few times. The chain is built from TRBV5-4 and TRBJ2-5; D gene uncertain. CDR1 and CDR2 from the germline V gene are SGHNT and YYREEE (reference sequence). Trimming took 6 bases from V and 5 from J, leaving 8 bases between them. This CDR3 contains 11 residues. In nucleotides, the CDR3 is TGTGCCAGCATCCGAACGGAGACCCAGTACTTC. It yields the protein CASIRTETQYF. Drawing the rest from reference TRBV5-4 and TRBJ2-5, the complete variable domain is ETGVTQSPTHLIKTRGQQVTLRCSSQSGHNTVSWYQQALGQGPQFIFQYYREEENGRGNFPPRFSGLQFPNYSSELNVNALELDDSALYLCASIRTETQYFGPGTRLLVL.

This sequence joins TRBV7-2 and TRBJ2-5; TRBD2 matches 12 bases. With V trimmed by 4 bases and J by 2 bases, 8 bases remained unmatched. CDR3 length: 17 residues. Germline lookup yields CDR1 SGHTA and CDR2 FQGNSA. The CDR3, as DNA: TGTGCCAGCAGCTCCGGACTAGCGGGGTGGGAGCAAGAGACCCAGTACTTC. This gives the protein CASSSGLAGWEQETQYF. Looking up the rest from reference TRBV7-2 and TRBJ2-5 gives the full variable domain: GAGVSQSPSNKVTEKGKDVELRCDPISGHTALYWYRQSLGQGLEFLIYFQGNSAPDKSGLPSDRFSAERTGGSVSTLTIQRTQQEDSAVYLCASSSGLAGWEQETQYFGPGTRLLVL.